The 5 T cell receptor beta chains below come from one sample, sequenced in a study of CD4 T cell repertoires in COVID-19. Sequencing was performed with immunoSEQ multiplex PCR; in TCRdb, only in-frame clones are kept and a portion is missing. The data hold 60,000 to 90,000 clones, with roughly 85% observed a single time. Here the sequenced sample was CD4+ T cells from peripheral blood, taken after recovery from COVID-19. The receptors stem from a human donor who had COVID-19.

The chain combines TRBV10-3 with TRBJ2-3, with D possibly being TRBD2 (5 bases). The V gene's germline CDR1 is ENHRY and CDR2 SYGVKD. V was cut by 6 bases and J by 6 bases, with 7 bases left in between. This CDR3 region has 11 residues. Here the CDR3 DNA reads TGTGCCATCAGCTCGGGGGATACGCAGTATTTT. It is translated as CAISSGDTQYF.

The rearrangement uses TRBV7-9 and TRBJ1-1; D gene unclear. V lost 6 bases and J lost 3, with 11 bases in between. The CDR3 sequence is 13 residues long. Germline V gives CDR1 SEHNR, CDR2 FQNEAQ (reference sequence). For the CDR3, the DNA is TGTGCCAGCAGTCCCAAGGGAGACACTGAAGCTTTCTTT. This codes for CASSPKGDTEAFF.

This clone has only one observation. The chain is built from TRBV5-1 and TRBJ1-6; 8 bases align to TRBD1. V was pared by 1 base and J by 6 bases, with 12 bases of the junction left unmatched. The CDR3 has 18 amino acids. Germline lookup yields CDR1 SGHRS and CDR2 YFSETQ. The CDR3 coding sequence is TGCGCCAGCAGCTTGCGCGCGGGGACAGGAGGAAGTAATTCACCCCTCCACTTT. Residues: CASSLRAGTGGSNSPLHF.

This sequence joins TRBV6-4 and TRBJ2-2; TRBD2 agrees at 7 bases. Trimming cost V 5 bases and J 4 bases; bases outside gene matches: 4. This CDR3 spans 14 amino acids. Germline assignment: CDR1 MRHNA and CDR2 SNTAGT. The CDR3: CASSRLAGTGELFF. The CDR3 bases are TGTGCCAGCAGTAGACTAGCTGGCACCGGGGAGCTGTTTTTT.

This sequence joins TRBV18 and TRBJ2-7; D possibly corresponds to TRBD1 (5 bases). This CDR3 contains 11 residues. Germline V gene lookup returns CDR1 KGHSH and CDR2 LQKENI. Trimming cost V 1 base and J 10 bases, with 8 bases left between them. The CDR3 DNA reads as TGTGCCAGCTCACCACAGCAGGGACAGTACTTC. This codes for CASSPQQGQYF.